The 4 T cell receptor beta chains given below trace back to one sample, sequenced in a study of blood T cells in healthy people across ages. A second PCR of 7 to 11 cycles used a sample-barcoded 5' primer and a J-beta primer mix. TCRdb fed the 5' RACE reads into MiXCR, producing one record per CDR3 protein. This table holds hundreds of thousands of distinct CDR3 sequences, about 29% found once. The sample also formed part of further work on T cells of mothers and their children.

The sequenced sample was blood. The receptors were gathered from a boy between 2 and 10 years old in good health.

The chain couples TRBV9 to TRBJ1-2; D is uncertain. CDR3 length: 14 residues. V was cut by 0 bases and J by 3 bases, with 9 bases left in between. Germline V gene lookup returns CDR1 SGDLS and CDR2 YYNGEE. The CDR3 loop is CASSVESNYYGYTF. The DNA for the CDR3 is TGTGCCAGCAGCGTAGAATCCAATTACTATGGCTACACCTTC.

The sample holds a few counts of this clonotype. V is TRBV7-9 and J is TRBJ1-1, with 9 bases matching TRBD1. The CDR3 spans 13 residues. Germline V gives CDR1 SEHNR, CDR2 FQNEAQ (reference sequence). Trimming at V came to 5 bases and at J to 6 bases, leaving 4 bases not matched to a gene. The CDR3 nucleotides are TGTGCCAGCAGCCACGACAGGGGGTCTGAAGCTTTCTTT. Its translation is CASSHDRGSEAFF.

The rearrangement links TRBV28 to TRBJ1-3; TRBD1 aligns across 8 bases. CDR3 length: 15 residues. The V gene's germline CDR1 is MDHEN and CDR2 SYDVKM. With 6 bases clipped from V and 5 bases from J, the junction kept 9 bases outside the gene matches. The DNA for the CDR3 is TGTGCCAGCAGCCGAGACAGGGACAGGAGAAACACCATATATTTT. It encodes CASSRDRDRRNTIYF.

The chain has TRBV6-5 and TRBJ2-2, with TRBD2 as a possible D gene (6 bases). Trimming removed 2 bases from V and 1 base from J, with 11 bases in between. The CDR3 extends over 16 amino acids. Germline-derived CDR1 and CDR2 are MNHEY and SVGAGI. CDR3 region: CASSYGLAVNTGELFF. The CDR3 bases are TGTGCCAGCAGTTACGGGTTAGCGGTGAACACCGGGGAGCTGTTTTTT.